One and the same sample provided the 21 T cell receptor beta chains below, sequenced in a study of breast tumors, draining lymph nodes, adjacent tissues. TCRdb reanalysed the multiplex PCR reads using MiXCR and keeps one entry per CDR3 protein. The data show around 250,000 distinct CDR3 sequences, less than 40% seen once. Axillary draining lymph nodes of breast cancer patients supplied the node samples. Sequencing was performed on axillary lymph node tissue. These receptors were obtained from a female donor with breast cancer. Some clones in this sample may be carry-over from other donors' samples.

The table lists this clonotype with many counts. The chain uses TRBV13 and TRBJ2-2; 7 bases agree with TRBD1. Per germline, CDR1 PRHDT and CDR2 FYEKMQ (reference sequence). The ends lost 4 bases at V and 2 bases at J; junction bases unmatched: 4. This CDR3 contains 15 residues. The CDR3, as DNA: TGTGCCAGCAGCTCCAGGGACAGTAACACCGGGGAGCTGTTTTTT. Translated, it gives CASSSRDSNTGELFF.

This clonotype has at least ten counts. The V gene is TRBV5-4, the J gene TRBJ2-3; 11 nucleotides align to TRBD1. CDR3 length equals 15 residues. V shed 4 bases and J 5 bases; nucleotides not matched to a gene: 6. The germline V gene has CDR1 SGHNT and CDR2 YYREEE (reference sequence). The CDR3 region is CASSPGQGALDTQYF. For the CDR3, the DNA is TGTGCCAGCAGCCCCGGACAGGGGGCCTTAGATACGCAGTATTTT.

This clonotype was recorded many times. The chain uses TRBV25-1 and TRBJ2-6, with D perhaps matching TRBD1 or TRBD2 (6 bases each). This CDR3 is built from 18 residues. CDR1 is MGHDK and CDR2 is SYGVNS in the germline V gene. The germline V and J ends were trimmed by 8 bases and 0 bases, with 20 bases remaining between them. CDR3 DNA: TGTGCCAGCGGAGGAGGAGGGGGACGGTACTCTGGGGCCAACGTCCTGACTTTC. It encodes CASGGGGGRYSGANVLTF. The whole variable domain, filled in from reference TRBV25-1 and TRBJ2-6, reads EADIYQTPRYLVIGTGKKITLECSQTMGHDKMYWYQQDPGMELHLIHYSYGVNSTEKGDLSSESTVSRIRTEHFPLTLESARPSHTSQYLCASGGGGGRYSGANVLTFGAGSRLTVL.

Concerning this clonotype itself: A single base separates this from a much larger clone, so it may be a read error. As DNA, the CDR3 is TGCAGTGCTAGGGAATATGCTTACAATGCGCAGTTCTTC. Its protein product is CSAREYAYNAQFF. This chain connects TRBV20-1 to TRBJ2-1; no definite D call. The CDR3 consists of 13 residues. Germline CDR1 reads DFQATT; CDR2 reads SNEGSKA (reference sequence).

This clonotype was seen ten or more times. The chain employs TRBV24-1 and TRBJ2-3, with 7 bases fitting TRBD2. CDR1 is KGHDR, CDR2 SFDVKD, per germline. The CDR3 sequence is 15 residues long. Trimming took 2 bases from V and 6 from J; bases not matched to a gene: 7. CDR3 in amino acids: CATSDYGRGIDTQYF. The CDR3 nucleotides are TGTGCCACCAGTGATTATGGGAGGGGTATCGATACGCAGTATTTT.

In its sample, this clonotype was seen many times. The J gene is TRBJ1-3, the V gene TRBV4-2; no clear D gene. Deletions cut 1 base from V and 0 bases from J, with 13 bases between. This CDR3 spans 17 amino acids. The germline CDR1 and CDR2 sequences are LGHNA and YNFKEQ. The CDR3 is CASSQGTVRFSGNTIYF. The CDR3 coding sequence is TGTGCCAGCAGCCAAGGGACTGTCAGGTTCTCTGGAAACACCATATATTTT.

In the case of this clonotype: A much larger clone is a single base away; this may be a read error. The chain couples TRBV7-2 to TRBJ2-7; TRBD2 is a possible D gene (6 bases). The CDR3 is 18 amino acids. Germline loops: CDR1 SGHTA, CDR2 FQGNSA. The CDR3 sequence: CASSLAGVRGTSSYEQHF. In DNA form, the CDR3 reads TGTGCCAGCAGCTTAGCCGGGGTGCGGGGAACTTCAAGCTACGAGCAGCACTTC.

A single count supports this clonotype. The genes are TRBV6-1 and TRBJ1-4; D gene ambiguous. The germline V gene encodes CDR1 MNHNS and CDR2 SASEGT. This CDR3 is built from 21 residues. Trimming shortened V by 1 base and J by 10 bases, and 34 bases separated the two germline ends. The chain's CDR3 is CASSEVGHASPGQAAGIKLFF. CDR3 bases: TGTGCCAGCAGTGAAGTTGGTCACGCTAGTCCCGGCCAAGCTGCTGGCATAAAACTGTTTTTT.

This clonotype was detected many times. The chain is built from TRBV20-1 and TRBJ1-6; 9 bases line up with TRBD1. CDR1 and CDR2 (germline): DFQATT, SNEGSKA (reference sequence). CDR3 size: 15 residues. The V segment lost 2 bases and the J segment 9 bases; nucleotides outside the gene matches: 8. The CDR3 DNA follows: TGCAGTGCTAGATTCCTGACAGGGGGAAGTTCACCCCTCCACTTT. Protein product: CSARFLTGGSSPLHF.

The chain is built from TRBV28 and TRBJ1-4, with 9 bases identical to TRBD1. Unmatched junction bases numbered 10, after V lost 5 bases and J lost 6 bases. The CDR3 sequence is 16 residues long. The germline V gene has CDR1 MDHEN and CDR2 SYDVKM. The CDR3 region is CASSEGTGTGYEKLFF. CDR3 bases: TGTGCCAGCAGTGAGGGGACCGGGACAGGGTATGAAAAACTGTTTTTT.

In its sample, this clonotype was seen many times. The V call is TRBV11-3, the J call TRBJ2-1; D is ambiguous. This CDR3 contains 12 residues. Trimming took 5 bases from V and 5 from J, leaving 7 bases between them. CDR1 SGHNT and CDR2 YENEEA come from the germline V gene. The CDR3 loop is CASSPSDNEQFF. In DNA form, the CDR3 reads TGTGCCAGCAGCCCGTCGGACAATGAGCAGTTCTTC.

This clonotype was recorded many times. The DNA of the CDR3 is TGTGCCAGCAGTTTAAGGGTCAACATTTACGAGCAGTACTTC. Amino acid sequence: CASSLRVNIYEQYF. The rearrangement uses TRBV28 and TRBJ2-7; D gene ambiguous. Per germline, CDR1 MDHEN and CDR2 SYDVKM. V was pared by 2 bases and J by 4 bases, with 12 bases between. This CDR3 is built from 14 residues.

This clonotype was observed many times. This chain joins TRBV19 and TRBJ2-5, with TRBD2 identical over 9 bases. Trimming at V came to 6 bases and at J to 5 bases, leaving 13 bases not matched to a gene. The V gene's germline CDR1 is LNHDA and CDR2 SQIVND (reference sequence). The CDR3 is 16 amino acids. The CDR3 sequence: CASREASGKSSETQYF. CDR3 sequence (DNA): TGTGCCAGTAGAGAAGCTAGCGGGAAATCCTCTGAGACCCAGTACTTC.

This clonotype was seen at least ten times. The gene calls are TRBV20-1 and TRBJ1-3; perhaps TRBD1 as D (5 bases). Trimming stripped 0 bases from V and 0 bases from J, with 21 bases between. This CDR3 is built from 19 residues. Germline CDR1 reads DFQATT; CDR2 reads SNEGSKA (reference sequence). The CDR3 sequence is CSARDHLVPSGGSGNTIYF. As DNA, the CDR3 is TGCAGTGCTAGAGATCATCTTGTCCCTAGCGGGGGCTCTGGAAACACCATATATTTT.

This clonotype turned up a few times. An end of the junction differs from the germline gene, which may be a read error. The rearrangement joins TRBV6-5 to TRBJ2-7, with TRBD1 as a possible D gene (5 bases). Germline lookup yields CDR1 MNHEY and CDR2 SVGAGI. CDR3 size: 15 residues. The DNA for the CDR3 is TGTGCCAGCAGTCACTCGAGAGACAGCCACTACGAGCAGTACTTC. Protein: CASSHSRDSHYEQYF.

This clonotype showed up many times. The genes are TRBV6-6 and TRBJ1-5, with a tentative D call TRBD1 (6 bases). This CDR3 has 16 amino acids. Germline V gene lookup returns CDR1 MNHNY and CDR2 SVGAGI (reference sequence). The ends were cut back, 2 bases at V and 0 bases at J, with 11 bases in the middle. The DNA of the CDR3 is TGTGCCAGCAGTTACCAGGGACAATATAGCAATCAGCCCCAGCATTTT. This gives the protein CASSYQGQYSNQPQHF.

This clonotype was recorded at least ten times. The CDR3 region has the DNA TGTGCCAGCAGCTGGGGACAGCAAACCTATAATTCACCCCTCCACTTT. It translates to CASSWGQQTYNSPLHF. This sequence joins TRBV7-2 and TRBJ1-6, with 7 bases matching TRBD1. CDR1 is SGHTA and CDR2 is FQGNSA in the germline V gene. The CDR3 is made up of 16 amino acids. The trim removed 4 bases at V and 2 bases at J, leaving 5 bases unmatched.

Of note for this clonotype: A much larger clone differs from this one at a single base, so this may be a read error. The J gene is TRBJ1-4, the V gene TRBV19; D uncertain. Germline V gene sequence: CDR1 LNHDA, CDR2 SQIVND (reference sequence). The CDR3 covers 14 residues. V was pared by 4 bases and J by 4 bases, with 10 bases between. CDR3 region: CASSTDKINEKLFF. In DNA form, the CDR3 reads TGTGCCAGTAGTACCGACAAGATTAATGAAAAACTGTTTTTT.

In this sample, this clonotype turned up many times. CDR3 sequence: CASSNRDIGPSSTQYF. CDR3 bases: TGTGCCAGCAGTAACCGGGACATCGGTCCCTCGTCTACGCAGTATTTT. The V and J genes are TRBV12-3 or TRBV12-4 and TRBJ2-3; D may be TRBD1 (6 bases). This CDR3 region has 16 residues. The ends were cut back, 5 bases at V and 8 bases at J, with 23 bases in the middle.

This clonotype has a count of ten or more. The chain recombines TRBV12-3 or TRBV12-4 with TRBJ2-3; no reliable D call. This CDR3 contains 14 residues. V was shortened by 3 bases and J by 0 bases, with 7 bases between the two germline ends. As DNA, the CDR3 is TGTGCCAGCAGTTTGAGAGGCAGCACAGATACGCAGTATTTT. This gives the protein CASSLRGSTDTQYF.

This clonotype has at least ten counts. The chain joins TRBV20-1 to TRBJ2-5; D is unclear. CDR3 size: 15 residues. The V gene's germline CDR1 is DFQATT and CDR2 SNEGSKA (reference sequence). Trimming took off 3 bases at V and 1 base at J, with 15 bases between the two ends. The CDR3 region has the DNA TGCAGTGCTAGGATAGGGTGGACCGTCCAAGAGACCCAGTACTTC. Translation gives CSARIGWTVQETQYF.